This TCR beta chain comes out of a study of post-analysis software for immune sequencing data. Study-wide points: Four to six TRBV segments were more frequent in patients than controls; TRBV5-6, TRBV5-1 and TRBV20-1 belonged to this group.

As concerns this clonotype: What it binds is not known.

The CDR3 length is 16 residues. The V gene lost 1 base and the J gene lost 1 base, with 11 bases spanning the gap. Germline loops: CDR1 MNHNS, CDR2 SASEGT. TCR beta cDNA libraries included unique molecular identifiers. TCRdb ran MiXCR on the PCR reads and lists one entry per CDR3 protein. The data show roughly 430,000 distinct CDR3 sequences, over 30% seen once. The sample was blood. The origin of this receptor is a girl aged 2 to 9 with multiple sclerosis. The rearrangement uses TRBV6-1 and TRBJ2-4; TRBD2 is a possible D gene (5 bases). The CDR3 sequence: CASSEGTEVAKNIQYF. Written as DNA, the CDR3 is TGTGCCAGCAGTGAAGGGACGGAGGTGGCCAAAAACATTCAGTACTTC.